The 11 T cell receptor beta chains reported below all come from one sample, sequenced in a study of human T cells and chemical hapten exposure. Time point described: patch test 1, 2 weeks after DPC sensitization. The treatment was: therapeutic diphenylcyclopropenone sensitization with weekly scalp DPC. TCRdb analysed the RACE reads with MiXCR anew, one entry per CDR3 protein. The sample carries tens of thousands of distinct CDR3 sequences, 30% to 35% recorded once. The sequencing used whole blood, collected in connection with sensitization to the hapten diphenylcyclopropenone (DPC). These receptor sequences come from a middle-aged man with alopecia areata. Some clones in this sample may be carry-over from other donors' samples.

Within the sample, this clonotype is medium-sized (0.01 to 0.1%). The V gene is TRBV7-9, the J gene TRBJ2-3, with 13 bases lining up with TRBD2. Germline V CDR1 and CDR2: SEHNR, FQNEAQ (reference sequence). The V and J ends lost 4 bases and 2 bases, in that order; junction bases with no gene match: 12. This CDR3 is built from 19 residues. The CDR3 bases are TGTGCCAGCAGCTCGAGGACTAGCGGGAGTGGGGGACCCACAGATACGCAGTATTTT. Amino acid sequence: CASSSRTSGSGGPTDTQYF. Full variable domain (rest looked up from reference TRBV7-9 and TRBJ2-3): DTGVSQNPRHKITKRGQNVTFRCDPISEHNRLYWYRQTLGQGPEFLTYFQNEAQLEKSRLLSDRFSAERPKGSFSTLEIQRTEQGDSAMYLCASSSRTSGSGGPTDTQYFGPGTRLTVL.

The chain uses TRBV28 and TRBJ2-7; no firm D call. V shed 2 bases and J shed 0 bases, with 17 bases lying between them. The CDR3 consists of 17 residues. Looked up from germline, CDR1 is MDHEN and CDR2 is SYDVKM. The CDR3 loop reads CASSLLVGTAYSYEQYF. In nucleotides, the CDR3 is TGTGCCAGCAGTTTACTAGTCGGAACAGCCTACTCCTACGAGCAGTACTTC.

As to this clonotype: One end of the junction varies from germline; a read error may be responsible. V usage is TRBV28 and J usage is TRBJ1-3; D unclear. The CDR3 is 14 residues long. CDR1 and CDR2 (germline): MDHEN, SYDVKM. The CDR3 here is CASTSSYSGNTVYF. The CDR3 nucleotides read TGTGCCAGCACCTCCTCTTACTCTGGAAACACCGTATATTTT.

The V and J genes are TRBV27 and TRBJ2-7; weak D call: TRBD1 (6 bases). Germline loops: CDR1 MNHEY, CDR2 SMNVEV (reference sequence). The CDR3 length is 14 residues. V was pared by 4 bases and J by 4 bases, with 14 bases between. The CDR3 region is CASSSWTEEYEQYF. Written as DNA, the CDR3 is TGTGCCAGCAGTTCCTGGACAGAAGAGTACGAGCAGTACTTC.

The genes are TRBV30 and TRBJ2-7; D is perhaps TRBD1 (5 bases). Between the trimmed V and J ends, which lost 1 base and 7 bases, there was a span of 14 bases. The CDR3 sequence is 13 residues long. Per the germline V gene, CDR1 is GTSNPN and CDR2 is SVGIG (reference sequence). CDR3 nucleotide sequence: TGTGCCTGGAGTGCAGGGTGGGGTCAAGAGCAGTACTTC. Translating gives CAWSAGWGQEQYF.

A few counts support this clonotype. The J gene is TRBJ2-7, the V gene TRBV10-1; 7 nucleotides match TRBD1. Germline lookup yields CDR1 WNHNN and CDR2 SYGVQD (reference sequence). The CDR3 has 15 residues. The V gene end was trimmed by 8 bases and the J gene end by 1 base; junction bases not matched to a gene: 11. CDR3 residues: CASGSGTVNSYEQYF. CDR3 DNA: TGCGCCAGCGGATCCGGGACAGTAAATTCCTACGAGCAGTACTTC.

This sequence joins TRBV7-9 and TRBJ1-1; D call uncertain. Trimming took off 5 bases at V and 4 bases at J, with 5 bases between the two ends. The CDR3 contains 11 residues. The germline CDR1 and CDR2 sequences are SEHNR and FQNEAQ (reference sequence). The DNA of the CDR3 is TGTGCCAGCAGCCGACGCACTGAAGCTTTCTTT. It codes for CASSRRTEAFF. Full variable domain (missing parts from reference TRBV7-9 and TRBJ1-1): DTGVSQNPRHKITKRGQNVTFRCDPISEHNRLYWYRQTLGQGPEFLTYFQNEAQLEKSRLLSDRFSAERPKGSFSTLEIQRTEQGDSAMYLCASSRRTEAFFGQGTRLTVV.

This clonotype has a handful of counts. The chain combines TRBV7-2 with TRBJ1-5; D gene uncertain. Germline V gene sequence: CDR1 SGHTA, CDR2 FQGNSA. The CDR3 extends over 13 amino acids. Deletions cut 0 bases from V and 5 bases from J, with 5 bases between. The CDR3 here is CASSLAIYQPQHF. CDR3 coding DNA: TGTGCCAGCAGCTTAGCGATATATCAGCCCCAGCATTTT.

This clonotype was seen many times. The chain couples TRBV12-3 or TRBV12-4 to TRBJ2-5; D remains ambiguous. The CDR3 consists of 13 residues. Trimming removed 8 bases at V and 2 bases at J, with 12 bases between. CDR3 sequence (DNA): TGTGCCAGCCGTTCTAGGGCACAAGAGACCCAGTACTTC. Translation: CASRSRAQETQYF.

A few counts support this clonotype. This chain uses TRBV4-1 with TRBJ2-1; 7 nucleotides agree with TRBD2. V gave up 4 bases and J gave up 3 bases; unmatched junction bases: 6. The length of the CDR3 is 15 residues. Germline V gene data show CDR1 as MGHRA and CDR2 as YSYEKL. The CDR3 loop is CASSPKGGHYNEQFF. CDR3 nucleotide sequence: TGCGCCAGCAGCCCGAAGGGAGGGCACTACAATGAGCAGTTCTTC.

This clonotype has a handful of counts. The CDR3 nucleotides read TGCAGCGTTTCCGACAGGCCTAACACTGAAGCTTTCTTT. This encodes CSVSDRPNTEAFF. This chain connects TRBV29-1 to TRBJ1-1; tentatively, D is TRBD1 (6 bases). The CDR3 loop spans 13 amino acids. V shed 5 bases and J shed 2 bases, with 12 bases lying between them. Germline V CDR1 and CDR2: SQVTM, ANQGSEA.